Below are 6 T cell receptor beta chains sequenced from a single sample in a study of T cells expressing NK-cell markers. Using the 5' RACE reads, TCRdb records one entry per CDR3 protein without DNA. Its clone listing holds 500,000 to 600,000 distinct CDR3 sequences. The sequenced material came from blood T cells: a sorted CD56 or NKG2C T cell subset, CD4+ or CD8+ T cells, or bulk PBMC T cells (not recorded which). The receptors originated from a man between 18 and 29 years old in good health.

V is TRBV25-1 and J is TRBJ2-2. In germline, CDR1 is MGHDK, CDR2 SYGVNS. There are 18 residues in the CDR3. CDR3 loop: CASVSLNQRWIGAGELFF.

The chain carries TRBV7-3 and TRBJ2-5; absent DNA, TCRdb's TRBD2 call cannot be checked. CDR3 length: 14 residues. The germline V gene encodes CDR1 SGHTA and CDR2 FQGTGA. Here the CDR3 reads CASSSPGPQETQYF.

V gene TRBV29-1 combines with J gene TRBJ1-5; TCRdb's D gene call, TRBD1, goes unchecked for lack of DNA. This CDR3 comprises 13 residues. Germline loops: CDR1 SQVTM, CDR2 ANQGSEA. The CDR3 sequence: CSVLDRPNQPQHF.

The chain is built from TRBV6-5 and TRBJ2-1; with no DNA, the TCRdb D assignment of TRBD2 cannot be verified. CDR1 is MNHEY and CDR2 is SVGAGI in the germline V gene. The CDR3 sequence is 17 residues long. CDR3: CASSYSLNGREVSEQFF.

The chain recombines TRBV5-1 with TRBJ2-1; there is no DNA to check the TCRdb D call of TRBD1. Germline CDR1 is SGHRS and CDR2 is YFSETQ. The CDR3 runs 16 residues. This CDR3 is CASSSARVGAHNEQFF.

V and J are TRBV20-1 and TRBJ1-1; TCRdb proposes TRBD1, but this gene call is untestable without DNA. Germline V gives CDR1 DFQATT, CDR2 SNEGSKA (reference sequence). This CDR3 spans 13 amino acids. The CDR3 here is CSALRDTNTEAFF.